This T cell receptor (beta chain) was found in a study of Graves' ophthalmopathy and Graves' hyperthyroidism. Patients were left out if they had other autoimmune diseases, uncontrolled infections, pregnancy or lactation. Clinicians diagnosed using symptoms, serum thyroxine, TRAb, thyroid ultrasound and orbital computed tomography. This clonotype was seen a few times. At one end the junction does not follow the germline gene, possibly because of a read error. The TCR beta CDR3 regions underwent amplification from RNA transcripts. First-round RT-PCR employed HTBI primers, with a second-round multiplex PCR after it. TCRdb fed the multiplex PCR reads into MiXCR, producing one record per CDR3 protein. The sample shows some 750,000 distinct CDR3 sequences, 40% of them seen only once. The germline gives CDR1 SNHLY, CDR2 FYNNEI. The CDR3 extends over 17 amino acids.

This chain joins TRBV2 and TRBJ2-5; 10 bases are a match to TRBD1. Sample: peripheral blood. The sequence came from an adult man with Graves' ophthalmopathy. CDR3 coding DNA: TGTGCCAGCAGTGGAAGCCATCTCCGAACGGGACAGGGGCGCAGAGGCTTC. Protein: CASSGSHLRTGQGRRGF. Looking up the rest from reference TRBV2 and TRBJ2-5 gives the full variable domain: EPEVTQTPSHQVTQMGQEVILRCVPISNHLYFYWYRQILGQKVEFLVSFYNNEISEKSEIFDDQFSVERPDGSNFTLKIRSTKLEDSAMYFCASSGSHLRTGQGRRGFGPGTRLLVL.